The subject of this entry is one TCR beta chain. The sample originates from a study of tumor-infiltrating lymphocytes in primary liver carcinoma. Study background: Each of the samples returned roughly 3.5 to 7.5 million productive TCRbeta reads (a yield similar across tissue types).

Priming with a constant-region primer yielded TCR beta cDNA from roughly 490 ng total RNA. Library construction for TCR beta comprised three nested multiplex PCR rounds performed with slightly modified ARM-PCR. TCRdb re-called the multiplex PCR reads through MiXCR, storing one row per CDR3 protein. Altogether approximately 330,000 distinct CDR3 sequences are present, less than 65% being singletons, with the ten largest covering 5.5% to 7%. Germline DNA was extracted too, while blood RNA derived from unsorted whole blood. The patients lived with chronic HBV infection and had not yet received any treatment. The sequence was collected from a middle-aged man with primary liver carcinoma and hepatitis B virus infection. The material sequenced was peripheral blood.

CDR3 in amino acids: CASSLAVGGVQETQYF. In DNA form, the CDR3 reads TGCGCCAGCAGCTTGGCCGTCGGGGGGGTGCAAGAGACCCAGTACTTC. The chain recombines TRBV5-1 with TRBJ2-5; 8 bases fit TRBD2. The CDR3 spans 16 residues. V dropped 0 bases and J dropped 2; count of bases not matched to a gene: 6. Germline V gene lookup returns CDR1 SGHRS and CDR2 YFSETQ.